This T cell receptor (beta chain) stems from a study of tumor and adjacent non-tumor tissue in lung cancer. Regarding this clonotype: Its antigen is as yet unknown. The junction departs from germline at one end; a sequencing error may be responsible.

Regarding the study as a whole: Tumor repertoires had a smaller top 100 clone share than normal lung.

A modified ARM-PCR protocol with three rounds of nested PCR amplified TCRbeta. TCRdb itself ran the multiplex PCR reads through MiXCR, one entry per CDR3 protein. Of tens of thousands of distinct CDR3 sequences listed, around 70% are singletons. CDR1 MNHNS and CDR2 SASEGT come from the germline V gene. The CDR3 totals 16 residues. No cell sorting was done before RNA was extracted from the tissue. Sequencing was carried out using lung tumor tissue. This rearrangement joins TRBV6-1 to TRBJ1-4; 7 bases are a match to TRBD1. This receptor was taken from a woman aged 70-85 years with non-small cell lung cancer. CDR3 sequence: CASRSRTGPTNEKPFF. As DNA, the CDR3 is TGTGCCAGCAGGTCTCGGACAGGCCCAACTAATGAAAAACCGTTTTTT.